The clone carrying this T cell receptor (beta chain) was observed a single time. This clone may be a read error of a much larger clone one base away. Time point indicated: newly diagnosed GD, antithyroid drugs for less than 3 months. TCR sequences were obtained from RNA taken from PBMCs. The data originate from a study of regulatory T cells in long-lasting Graves disease. Arm-PCR of CDR3 regions with iRepertoire HTBI primers generated TCR beta libraries. One entry per CDR3 protein results from TCRdb running MiXCR on the multiplex PCR reads. The table includes about 400,000 distinct CDR3 sequences, around 15% detected once. V lost 2 bases and J lost 10, with 9 bases in between. The CDR3 has 12 residues. Germline V gene lookup returns CDR1 MDHEN and CDR2 SYDVKM. The same data also contributed to another study, on T cells in Graves' hyperthyroidism and ophthalmopathy. That source adds: Ophthalmopathy and stable hyperthyroidism were separated by a 13 V-J model.

The gene calls are TRBV28 and TRBJ2-1; no definite D call. The sequences come from peripheral blood mononuclear cells (PBMCs), collected at new diagnosis, from a patient treated with antithyroid drugs. The clonotype originates from a young woman with Graves disease. The CDR3 coding sequence is TGTGCCAGCAGTTTACCCCGCGGCGAGCAGTTCTTC. Its translation: CASSLPRGEQFF.